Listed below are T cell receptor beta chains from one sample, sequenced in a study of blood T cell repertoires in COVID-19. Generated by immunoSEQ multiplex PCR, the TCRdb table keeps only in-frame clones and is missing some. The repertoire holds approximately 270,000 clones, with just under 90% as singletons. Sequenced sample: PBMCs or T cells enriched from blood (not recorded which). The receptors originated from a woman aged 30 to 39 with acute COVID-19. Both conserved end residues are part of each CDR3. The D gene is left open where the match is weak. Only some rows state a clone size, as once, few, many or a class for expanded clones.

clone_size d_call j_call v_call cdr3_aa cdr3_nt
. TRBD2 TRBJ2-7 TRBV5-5 CASSLCEREVCEQYF TGTGCCAGCAGCTTGTGCGAGCGGGAGGTATGCGAGCAGTACTTC
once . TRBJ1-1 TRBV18 CASSPRGFEAFF TGTGCCAGCTCACCAAGAGGTTTCGAAGCTTTCTTT
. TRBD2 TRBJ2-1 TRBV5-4 CASSLVLAATAGNNEQFF TGTGCCAGCAGCTTGGTTCTAGCGGCAACTGCGGGGAACAATGAGCAGTTCTTC
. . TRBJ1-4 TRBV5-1 CASSLEGRDHEKLFF TGCGCCAGCAGCTTGGAGGGCAGGGATCATGAAAAACTGTTTTTT
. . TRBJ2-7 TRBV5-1 CASSLAGEQYF TGCGCCAGCAGCTTGGCCGGTGAGCAGTACTTC
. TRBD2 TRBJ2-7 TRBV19 CASSILAGRSYEQYF TGTGCCAGTAGTATCCTAGCGGGCCGATCCTACGAGCAGTACTTC
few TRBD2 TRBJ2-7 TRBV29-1 CSVRTSGSGYEQYF TGCAGCGTCAGGACTAGCGGGAGTGGTTACGAGCAGTACTTC
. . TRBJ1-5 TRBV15 CATSQWGPGNNLGPQHF TGTGCCACCAGCCAATGGGGTCCAGGGAATAATCTAGGGCCCCAGCATTTT
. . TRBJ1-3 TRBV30 CAWSVGGKSGNTIYF TGTGCCTGGAGTGTAGGCGGCAAGAGCGGAAACACCATATATTTT
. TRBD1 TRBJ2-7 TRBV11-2 CASSLVPDRVSYEQYF TGTGCCAGCAGCTTAGTCCCGGACAGGGTATCCTACGAGCAGTACTTC
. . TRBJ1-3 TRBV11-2 CASSLDRVPGNTIYF TGTGCCAGCAGCTTAGACAGGGTTCCAGGAAACACCATATATTTT
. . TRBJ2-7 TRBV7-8 CASSLSGSAYEQYF TGTGCCAGCAGCTTATCCGGGAGTGCTTACGAGCAGTACTTC
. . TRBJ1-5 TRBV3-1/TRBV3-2 CASSQAGSNQPQHF TGTGCCAGCAGCCAAGCCGGGAGCAATCAGCCCCAGCATTTT
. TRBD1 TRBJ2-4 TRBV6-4 CASSSGTGRAKNIQYF TGTGCCAGCAGTTCCGGGACAGGCAGGGCCAAAAACATTCAGTACTTC
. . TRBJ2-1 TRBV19 CASMTQGLMGEQFF TGTGCCAGCATGACCCAGGGGCTAATGGGTGAGCAGTTCTTC
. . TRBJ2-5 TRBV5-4 CASSLHGGETQYF TGTGCCAGCAGCCTCCACGGGGGAGAGACCCAGTACTTC
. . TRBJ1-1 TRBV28 CASRLLGGTEAFF TGTGCCAGCAGACTATTGGGGGGAACTGAAGCTTTCTTT
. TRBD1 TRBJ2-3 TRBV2 CASTKGTGSTDTQYF TGTGCCAGCACTAAAGGGACAGGGAGCACAGATACGCAGTATTTT
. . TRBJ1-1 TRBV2 CASSGNSNTEAFF TGTGCCAGCAGCGGAAACAGCAACACTGAAGCTTTCTTT
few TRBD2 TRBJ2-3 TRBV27 CASSQEAGRADTQYF TGTGCCAGCAGTCAAGAAGCGGGACGAGCAGATACGCAGTATTTT
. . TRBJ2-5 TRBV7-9 CASSPARRSVETQYF TGTGCCAGCAGCCCCGCCCGGAGGAGCGTAGAGACCCAGTACTTC
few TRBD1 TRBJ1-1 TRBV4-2 CASSQTKTGAGYTEAFF TGTGCCAGCAGCCAAACTAAGACAGGGGCAGGGTACACTGAAGCTTTCTTT
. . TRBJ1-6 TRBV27 CASRQGENSPLHF TGTGCCAGCAGACAGGGAGAAAATTCACCCCTCCACTTT
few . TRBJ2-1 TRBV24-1 CATSDEGSESSYNEQFF TGTGCCACCAGTGATGAGGGTAGCGAGAGCTCCTACAATGAGCAGTTCTTC
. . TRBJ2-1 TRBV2 CASSGGRTTPDEQFF TGTGCCAGCAGTGGGGGAAGGACTACCCCGGATGAGCAGTTCTTC
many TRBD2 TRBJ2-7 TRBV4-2 CASSQDWLAGGPSEQYF TGTGCCAGCAGCCAAGATTGGCTAGCGGGAGGGCCCAGCGAGCAGTACTTC
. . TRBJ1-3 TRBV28 CASVWGGVGNTIYF TGTGCCAGTGTATGGGGGGGTGTTGGAAACACCATATATTTT
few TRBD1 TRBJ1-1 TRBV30 CAWSEDRENTEAFF TGTGCCTGGAGCGAGGACAGGGAAAACACTGAAGCTTTCTTT